Below, 30 T cell receptor beta chains from the same sample are listed, as sequenced in a study of blood T cells in healthy people across ages. Primed by a sample-barcoded 5' primer and a J-beta primer mix, a second PCR proceeded for about 6 to 12 cycles. MiXCR, run by TCRdb on the 5' RACE reads, gives a single entry per CDR3 protein. The profile shows about 700,000 distinct CDR3 sequences, roughly 32% of them singletons. The specimen was blood. These TCRs come from a woman of 80 years or more in good health.

The J gene is TRBJ1-1, the V gene TRBV5-1; a possible D gene is TRBD1 (6 bases). CDR3 size: 17 residues. Trimming took 2 bases from V and 0 from J, leaving 17 bases between them. Per germline, CDR1 SGHRS and CDR2 YFSETQ. CDR3 loop: CASSFDRTTLMNTEAFF. DNA of the CDR3: TGCGCCAGCAGCTTCGACAGGACGACCCTCATGAACACTGAAGCTTTCTTT.

This clonotype was detected many times. The genes are TRBV12-3 or TRBV12-4 and TRBJ2-7; D gene ambiguous. Between the trimmed V and J ends, which lost 2 bases and 2 bases, there was a span of 1 base. This CDR3 has 11 residues. The CDR3 nucleotides are TGTGCCAGCAGTTTAACCTACGAGCAGTACTTC. As protein: CASSLTYEQYF.

The V call is TRBV5-1, the J call TRBJ2-3; TRBD1 might be the D (5 bases). V was trimmed by 3 bases and J by 4 bases, leaving 9 bases between them. The CDR3 extends over 13 amino acids. Germline CDR1 is SGHRS and CDR2 is YFSETQ. The CDR3 bases are TGCGCCAGCAGCTATAGACAGTCAGATACGCAGTATTTT. Amino acids: CASSYRQSDTQYF.

This chain links TRBV7-8 with TRBJ1-1, with 9 bases identical to TRBD1. Germline CDR1 reads SGHVS; CDR2 reads FQNEAQ. The trim removed 3 bases at V and 1 base at J, leaving 3 bases unmatched. The CDR3 is 15 residues long. The DNA for the CDR3 is TGTGCCAGCAGCTTGACAGGGGGAAAGAACACTGAAGCTTTCTTT. Translated, it gives CASSLTGGKNTEAFF.

This clonotype appeared a few times. The CDR3 nucleotides read TGTGCCAGCAGCCAAACCAGGGGCTACGAGCAGTACTTC. Translation: CASSQTRGYEQYF. V is TRBV14 and J is TRBJ2-7; tentatively, D is TRBD1 (6 bases). Germline CDR1 and CDR2: SGHDN and FVKESK. Trimming stripped 2 bases from V and 3 bases from J, with 8 bases between. This CDR3 has 13 amino acids.

A remark on this clonotype: Just one base apart from a much larger clone, this may be a read error. This chain uses TRBV9 with TRBJ1-2; no clear D. This CDR3 is built from 12 residues. Trimming cost V 3 bases and J 7 bases, with 10 bases left between them. Germline values: CDR1 SGDLS, CDR2 YYNGEE. CDR3 in amino acids: CASSEGGVGYTF. As DNA, the CDR3 is TGTGCCAGCAGCGAGGGCGGGGTTGGCTACACCTTC.

This clonotype was detected many times. The chain has TRBV3-1 and TRBJ1-2; possibly TRBD1 for D (6 bases). The V gene lost 6 bases and the J gene lost 7 bases, with 15 bases spanning the gap. This CDR3 is 13 amino acids long. Germline V gene data show CDR1 as LGHDT and CDR2 as YNNKEL (reference sequence). The CDR3 region is CASRRQDGFGYTF. For the CDR3, the DNA is TGTGCCAGCAGGAGACAGGATGGATTTGGCTACACCTTC.

This rearrangement joins TRBV7-9 to TRBJ2-5, with D possibly TRBD1 on 5 matching bases. Germline V gives CDR1 SEHNR, CDR2 FQNEAQ (reference sequence). Trimming stripped 5 bases from V and 3 bases from J, with 13 bases between. The CDR3 is 14 amino acids. In nucleotides, the CDR3 is TGTGCCAGCAGCAAGCCGGACATTGAAGAGACCCAGTACTTC. Translated: CASSKPDIEETQYF.

A few counts support this clonotype. The chain joins TRBV30 to TRBJ1-1, with D hard to call. The germline V gene has CDR1 GTSNPN and CDR2 SVGIG (reference sequence). The CDR3 consists of 15 residues. V shed 1 base and J shed 1 base, with 13 bases lying between them. The CDR3 here is CAWSARRTGNTEAFF. In DNA form, the CDR3 reads TGTGCCTGGAGTGCTCGAAGGACGGGGAACACTGAAGCTTTCTTT.

The table lists this clonotype with a few counts. The chain recombines TRBV18 with TRBJ2-1; no clear D gene. V dropped 3 bases and J dropped 0 bases, with 15 bases sitting between them. The CDR3 is made up of 17 amino acids. Germline assignment: CDR1 KGHSH and CDR2 LQKENI. Written as DNA, the CDR3 is TGTGCCAGCTCACCTCTCCTGCGCGGACGCTCCTACAATGAGCAGTTCTTC. It codes for CASSPLLRGRSYNEQFF.

This clonotype was seen at least ten times. This rearrangement joins TRBV30 to TRBJ2-6; 10 bases fit TRBD2. Germline lookup yields CDR1 GTSNPN and CDR2 SVGIG (reference sequence). CDR3 size: 15 residues. CDR3 protein: CAFSGGYSGANVLTF. The CDR3 region has the DNA TGTGCTTTTAGCGGGGGGTACTCTGGGGCCAACGTCCTGACTTTC.

Concerning this clonotype: A single base separates this from a much larger clone, so it may be a read error. The gene calls are TRBV6-2 or TRBV6-3 and TRBJ2-7; D is possibly TRBD2 (5 bases). This CDR3 is 13 amino acids long. V lost 6 bases to trimming and J lost 4 bases, with 13 bases between them. Germline CDR1 and CDR2: MNHEY and SVGEGT. DNA for the CDR3: TGTGCCAGCAGCCGGGCAGCGGATTACGAGCAGTACTTC. This encodes CASSRAADYEQYF.

This chain connects TRBV27 to TRBJ2-3; D assignment may be TRBD1 or TRBD2 (5 bases each). CDR1 and CDR2 (germline): MNHEY, SMNVEV (reference sequence). The V end lost 7 bases, the J end lost 3 bases, and 14 bases lay between the germline ends. The CDR3 covers 14 residues. The CDR3 loop is CASKPGTLTDTQYF. The CDR3, as DNA: TGTGCCAGCAAACCCGGGACGTTAACAGATACGCAGTATTTT.

This clonotype was seen at least ten times. This rearrangement joins TRBV21-1 to TRBJ2-3; the D call TRBD1 from the table was never checked on the DNA. TRBV21-1 is a recognized pseudogene. The CDR3 spans 16 residues. CDR3 sequence: CASSNLRVGGTDTQYF. The CDR3 region has the DNA TGTGCCAGCAGCAACCTCAGGGTTGGGGGCACAGATACGCAGTATTTT.

This clonotype was seen repeatedly, ten times or more. The gene calls are TRBV14 and TRBJ2-6, with a tentative D call TRBD2 (6 bases). The CDR3 is 17 amino acids. The germline V gene has CDR1 SGHDN and CDR2 FVKESK. V lost 4 bases and J lost 0, with 13 bases in between. In DNA form, the CDR3 reads TGTGCCAGCAGCCGGGACTCGTTGAGCTCTGGGGCCAACGTCCTGACTTTC. This encodes CASSRDSLSSGANVLTF. Filled out from reference TRBV14 and TRBJ2-6, the complete variable domain reads EAGVTQFPSHSVIEKGQTVTLRCDPISGHDNLYWYRRVMGKEIKFLLHFVKESKQDESGMPNNRFLAERTGGTYSTLKVQPAELEDSGVYFCASSRDSLSSGANVLTFGAGSRLTVL.

The chain joins TRBV7-8 to TRBJ2-7, with TRBD1 matching 7 bases. The J segment lost 3 bases and the V segment lost 4 bases, leaving 9 bases of the junction unmatched. Germline V gives CDR1 SGHVS, CDR2 FQNEAQ. This CDR3 region has 15 residues. CDR3 DNA sequence: TGTGCCAGCAGCTCCGCCGGGACAGTGCTCTACGAGCAGTACTTC. Translation gives CASSSAGTVLYEQYF.

This rearrangement joins TRBV30 to TRBJ2-1, with TRBD2 identical over 9 bases. The CDR3 has 14 amino acids. The junction had 9 bases not matched to a gene; V was cut back by 5 bases and J by 7 bases. The germline CDR1 and CDR2 sequences are GTSNPN and SVGIG (reference sequence). In DNA, the CDR3 is TGTGCCTGGTCCCCGGGCGGGGGGGAGAATGAGCAGTTCTTC. As protein: CAWSPGGGENEQFF.

The chain is built from TRBV20-1 and TRBJ1-1; maybe TRBD1 (5 bases). Germline CDR1 and CDR2: DFQATT and SNEGSKA (reference sequence). V shed 7 bases and J shed 7 bases, with 7 bases lying between them. The CDR3 spans 9 residues. As DNA, the CDR3 is TGCAGTGTCAGGGATGAAGCTTTCTTT. Amino acid sequence: CSVRDEAFF.

This sequence joins TRBV24-1 and TRBJ1-5; unclear D gene. Trimming shortened V by 4 bases and J by 5 bases, and 11 bases separated the two germline ends. CDR3 size: 14 residues. CDR1 and CDR2 (germline): KGHDR, SFDVKD. Here the CDR3 reads CATSDSRFDQPQHF. DNA of the CDR3: TGTGCCACCAGTGACTCAAGATTCGATCAGCCCCAGCATTTT.

This clonotype was recorded many times. The gene calls are TRBV18 and TRBJ2-1, with unresolved D. The germline V and J ends were trimmed by 6 bases and 6 bases, with 12 bases remaining between them. Germline CDR1 is KGHSH and CDR2 is LQKENI. The CDR3 extends over 13 amino acids. CDR3 protein: CASSFPPGNEQFF. CDR3 coding DNA: TGTGCCAGCTCCTTCCCACCGGGCAATGAGCAGTTCTTC.

The J gene is TRBJ1-5, the V gene TRBV6-2 or TRBV6-3; D not resolved. Germline assignment: CDR1 MNHEY and CDR2 SVGEGT. Between the trimmed V and J ends, which lost 4 bases and 1 base, there was a span of 11 bases. This CDR3 has 15 amino acids. The CDR3 protein is CASSSRTVSNQPQHF. The CDR3 DNA sequence: TGTGCCAGCAGTTCCAGGACGGTCAGCAATCAGCCCCAGCATTTT.

As for this clonotype: This sequence may be a read error, since a much larger clone differs from it by one base. The chain carries TRBV11-2 and TRBJ2-7, with D possibly being TRBD2 (5 bases). With 1 base removed from V and 3 bases from J, the gap between germline ends came to 16 bases. Germline V gives CDR1 SGHAT, CDR2 FQNNGV. CDR3 length: 16 amino acids. The CDR3 is CASSLVGGGPYYEQYF. Written as DNA, the CDR3 is TGTGCCAGCAGCTTAGTTGGCGGAGGTCCCTACTACGAGCAGTACTTC.

This clonotype was found many times. The rearrangement uses TRBV11-2 and TRBJ1-6, with D possibly matching TRBD1 (6 bases). The germline V gene encodes CDR1 SGHAT and CDR2 FQNNGV. With 5 bases removed from V and 7 bases from J, the gap between germline ends came to 18 bases. The CDR3 is 16 residues long. Here the CDR3 reads CASSRTTGSKNSPLHF. For the CDR3, the DNA is TGTGCCAGCAGCCGGACAACAGGGTCTAAGAATTCACCCCTCCACTTT.

The gene calls are TRBV27 and TRBJ1-1; no clear D. CDR3 size: 14 residues. V was clipped by 2 bases and J by 10 bases, with 17 bases between them. The V gene's germline CDR1 is MNHEY and CDR2 SMNVEV (reference sequence). CDR3 sequence (DNA): TGTGCCAGCAGTTTAATGGGCAGCGGGTTGAGAGCTTTCTTT. This encodes CASSLMGSGLRAFF.

V and J are TRBV20-1 and TRBJ1-1; D uncertain. CDR1 DFQATT and CDR2 SNEGSKA come from the germline V gene (reference sequence). V was shortened by 3 bases and J by 3 bases, with 17 bases between the two germline ends. CDR3 size: 15 residues. For the CDR3, the DNA is TGCAGTGCTAGGGATCCCCGCGGGTCAGACACTGAAGCTTTCTTT. Amino acid sequence: CSARDPRGSDTEAFF.

This clonotype showed up many times. A read error may be the cause here, since a much bigger clone is one base away. The chain joins TRBV5-1 to TRBJ2-5, with 9 positions matching TRBD2. This CDR3 region has 14 residues. J was trimmed by 11 bases and V by 7 bases; bases with no gene match: 15. Germline V lookup: CDR1 SGHRS, CDR2 YFSETQ. The DNA for the CDR3 is TGCGCCAGCGCAGAGGGGACTAGCAACAATGAGCAGTACTTC. It encodes CASAEGTSNNEQYF. Looking up the rest from reference TRBV5-1 and TRBJ2-5 gives the full variable domain: KAGVTQTPRYLIKTRGQQVTLSCSPISGHRSVSWYQQTPGQGLQFLFEYFSETQRNKGNFPGRFSGRQFSNSRSEMNVSTLELGDSALYLCASAEGTSNNEQYFGPGTRLLVL.

This clonotype was seen many times. A much larger clone differs from this one at a single base, so this may be a read error. The rearrangement links TRBV7-3 to TRBJ2-5; TRBD2 aligns across 16 bases. With V trimmed by 4 bases and J by 13 bases, 12 bases remained unmatched. CDR3 length equals 16 residues. The V gene's germline CDR1 is SGHTA and CDR2 FQGTGA. CDR3 coding DNA: TGTGCCAGCAGCTCCGTGTCGGGACTAGCGGGGGGGCAGGCGTACTTC. Amino acids: CASSSVSGLAGGQAYF.

Many counts were recorded for this clonotype. This chain joins TRBV18 and TRBJ2-1, with 12 nucleotides matching TRBD2. The V gene end was trimmed by 6 bases and the J gene end by 4 bases; junction bases not matched to a gene: 7. The CDR3 spans 16 residues. CDR1 is KGHSH and CDR2 is LQKENI in the germline V gene. The CDR3 reads CASSPRLAGVYNEQFF. The CDR3 DNA reads TGTGCCAGCTCGCCGAGACTAGCGGGGGTATACAATGAGCAGTTCTTC.

This clonotype was counted at least ten times. V is TRBV5-1 and J is TRBJ2-5, with D unresolved. This CDR3 region has 15 residues. Trimming left V 0 bases short and J 2 bases short, with 11 bases between. Germline V CDR1 and CDR2: SGHRS, YFSETQ. The CDR3 sequence: CASSLAAVRQETQYF. The CDR3 DNA is TGCGCCAGCAGCTTGGCGGCAGTGAGACAAGAGACCCAGTACTTC.

This clonotype was found many times. The V call is TRBV20-1, the J call TRBJ2-3; D tentatively fits TRBD1 or TRBD2 (6 bases each). The V end was cut by 0 bases, the J end by 4 bases, with 11 bases between. Germline V gene lookup returns CDR1 DFQATT and CDR2 SNEGSKA (reference sequence). The CDR3 contains 14 residues. The CDR3 loop is CSARDHGGADTQYF. The CDR3 bases are TGCAGTGCTAGAGATCACGGGGGCGCAGATACGCAGTATTTT.